This note documents a single TCR beta chain sequence. Only in-frame clones appear in the TCRdb table, and some are missing; sequencing was by immunoSEQ multiplex PCR. Seen here are several thousand clones, 62% observed once, and the top ten hold around 12%. The data originate from a study of T cells in tumors after PD-1 blockade. Study-level background: Some patients also took daily vismodegib 150 mg during anti-PD-1 treatment.

Germline V CDR1 and CDR2: LNHDA, SQIVND (reference sequence). With V trimmed by 6 bases and J by 4 bases, 4 bases remained unmatched. This CDR3 is 13 amino acids long. As for time point: second of two post-therapy site-matched biopsies roughly 8 weeks apart. Input was roughly 616 ng to 6,500 ng of genomic DNA from tumor or blood. The J gene is TRBJ2-3, the V gene TRBV19, with TRBD1 matching 7 bases. Sequenced material: tumor tissue, taken after anti-PD-1 treatment. This clonotype was sampled from a human donor with basal cell carcinoma. The CDR3 nucleotides are TGTGCCAGTAGGAGCCAGGGGGCAGATACGCAGTATTTT. Its protein product is CASRSQGADTQYF.